These 13 T cell receptor beta chains were sequenced from one sample in a study of early T cells in non-severe SARS-CoV-2 infection. TCRdb analysed the 5' RACE reads with MiXCR anew, one entry per CDR3 protein. The sample has around 78,000 distinct CDR3 sequences; roughly 9.1% are singletons. The material was whole blood, obtained at baseline. Receptor source: an adult who was a healthcare worker with PCR-confirmed SARS-CoV-2 infection or an uninfected control (not recorded which).

There are many counts of this clonotype. The DNA of the CDR3 is TGTGCCAGCAGACCCGGACGGGGGGGGCCTCTTTCCTACGAGCAGTACTTC. It is translated as CASRPGRGGPLSYEQYF. The J gene is TRBJ2-7, the V gene TRBV11-2; 8 bases map to TRBD2. Germline V gene data show CDR1 as SGHAT and CDR2 as FQNNGV. The V segment lost 6 bases and the J segment 1 base; nucleotides outside the gene matches: 14. There are 17 residues in the CDR3.

This clonotype was detected only a few times. V and J are TRBV7-9 and TRBJ1-5; D remains unclear. Germline lookup yields CDR1 SEHNR and CDR2 FQNEAQ (reference sequence). V was clipped by 3 bases and J by 6 bases, with 6 bases between them. The CDR3 contains 12 residues. CDR3 region: CASSLESQPQHF. CDR3 DNA: TGTGCCAGCAGCTTGGAAAGTCAGCCCCAGCATTTT. Drawing the rest from reference TRBV7-9 and TRBJ1-5, the complete variable domain is DTGVSQNPRHKITKRGQNVTFRCDPISEHNRLYWYRQTLGQGPEFLTYFQNEAQLEKSRLLSDRFSAERPKGSFSTLEIQRTEQGDSAMYLCASSLESQPQHFGDGTRLSIL.

This rearrangement joins TRBV11-2 to TRBJ1-2; 11 bases agree with TRBD1. Germline lookup yields CDR1 SGHAT and CDR2 FQNNGV. V shed 5 bases, J shed 4 bases, and the junction held 6 bases outside the gene matches. The CDR3 contains 15 residues. The CDR3 spells CASSVRDRGSYGYTF. The CDR3 DNA follows: TGTGCCAGCAGCGTACGGGACAGGGGGTCCTATGGCTACACCTTC.

This clonotype has at least ten counts. The chain links TRBV6-6 to TRBJ2-1; weak D call: TRBD2 (5 bases). CDR1 is MNHNY and CDR2 is SVGAGI in the germline V gene (reference sequence). Between the trimmed V and J ends, which lost 0 bases and 2 bases, there was a span of 5 bases. CDR3 size: 14 residues. CDR3 in DNA: TGTGCCAGCAGTTACTCTAGCGCCTACAATGAGCAGTTCTTC. It translates to CASSYSSAYNEQFF.

This clonotype was seen only a few times. The V call is TRBV10-3, the J call TRBJ1-2; 9 bases map to TRBD1. Germline values: CDR1 ENHRY, CDR2 SYGVKD. This CDR3 is built from 13 residues. V was clipped by 10 bases and J by 6 bases; unmatched bases: 9. CDR3 sequence reads: CATLQGADHGYTF. In DNA, the CDR3 is TGTGCCACCCTACAGGGGGCGGATCATGGCTACACCTTC.

This clonotype was found a few times. This chain uses TRBV7-6 with TRBJ2-7, with 9 bases matching TRBD1. The CDR3 has 17 residues. Trimming cost V 5 bases and J 6 bases; bases outside gene matches: 17. CDR1 and CDR2 (germline): SGHVS, FNYEAQ. The chain's CDR3 is CASSTLPSGTGIAEQYF. In DNA, the CDR3 is TGTGCCAGCAGCACCCTCCCAAGCGGGACAGGGATCGCCGAGCAGTACTTC.

This clonotype has a handful of counts. The gene calls are TRBV6-5 and TRBJ1-5, with TRBD1 as a possible D gene (5 bases). The CDR3 consists of 14 residues. V lost 6 bases and J lost 2, with 11 bases in between. Germline loops: CDR1 MNHEY, CDR2 SVGAGI. The CDR3 coding sequence is TGTGCCAGCAGCCTACAAGGGGGCAATCAGCCCCAGCATTTT. This translates into CASSLQGGNQPQHF.

This clonotype was detected only a few times. The CDR3 sequence: CASSRFSTGTGELFF. The CDR3 DNA follows: TGTGCCAGCAGCCGCTTTTCTACGGGCACCGGGGAGCTGTTTTTT. The chain employs TRBV12-3 or TRBV12-4 and TRBJ2-2; D gene uncertain. The CDR3 is 15 residues long. V lost 6 bases and J 4 bases, leaving 15 bases between the germline ends.

This clonotype was picked up many times. V gene TRBV29-1 combines with J gene TRBJ1-1; a weak D match, TRBD1 (5 bases). The CDR3 consists of 13 residues. Trimming took off 3 bases at V and 0 bases at J, with 8 bases between the two ends. CDR1 and CDR2 from the germline V gene are SQVTM and ANQGSEA. CDR3 nucleotide sequence: TGCAGCGTTGAGGGACGGATGAACACTGAAGCTTTCTTT. Translated, it gives CSVEGRMNTEAFF.

The chain employs TRBV7-9 and TRBJ2-6, with 9 bases fitting TRBD2. This CDR3 contains 17 residues. V lost 1 base, J lost 0 bases, and 1 base stayed unmatched. CDR1 and CDR2 (germline): SEHNR, FQNEAQ (reference sequence). The CDR3 loop reads CASSLGGGASGANVLTF. CDR3 sequence (DNA): TGTGCCAGCAGCTTAGGCGGGGGGGCCTCTGGGGCCAACGTCCTGACTTTC.

This clonotype has ten or more counts. This rearrangement joins TRBV6-2 or TRBV6-3 to TRBJ1-5; 10 bases agree with TRBD1. V trimming: 6 bases; J trimming: 2 bases; junction bases outside the gene matches: 4. Per the germline V gene, CDR1 is MNHEY and CDR2 is SVGEGT. The CDR3 is 15 residues long. In DNA, the CDR3 is TGTGCCAGCAGAACCGGGACAGGGGGCAATCAGCCCCAGCATTTT. As protein: CASRTGTGGNQPQHF.

CDR3 in DNA: TGTGCCAGCAGTTCCCCCCGGGGGTCAGATACGCAGTATTTT. As protein: CASSSPRGSDTQYF. The gene calls are TRBV6-5 and TRBJ2-3, with D perhaps TRBD2 (6 bases). The germline V gene has CDR1 MNHEY and CDR2 SVGAGI. This CDR3 contains 14 residues. The germline V and J ends were trimmed by 4 bases and 4 bases, with 12 bases remaining between them.

This clonotype was found a few times. The gene calls are TRBV4-3 and TRBJ2-2; D not resolved. Germline values: CDR1 LGHNA, CDR2 YSLEER. The CDR3 runs 14 residues. Trimming stripped 0 bases from V and 2 bases from J, with 4 bases between. The CDR3 protein is CASSQDRNTGELFF. Written as DNA, the CDR3 is TGCGCCAGCAGCCAAGATAGAAACACCGGGGAGCTGTTTTTT.